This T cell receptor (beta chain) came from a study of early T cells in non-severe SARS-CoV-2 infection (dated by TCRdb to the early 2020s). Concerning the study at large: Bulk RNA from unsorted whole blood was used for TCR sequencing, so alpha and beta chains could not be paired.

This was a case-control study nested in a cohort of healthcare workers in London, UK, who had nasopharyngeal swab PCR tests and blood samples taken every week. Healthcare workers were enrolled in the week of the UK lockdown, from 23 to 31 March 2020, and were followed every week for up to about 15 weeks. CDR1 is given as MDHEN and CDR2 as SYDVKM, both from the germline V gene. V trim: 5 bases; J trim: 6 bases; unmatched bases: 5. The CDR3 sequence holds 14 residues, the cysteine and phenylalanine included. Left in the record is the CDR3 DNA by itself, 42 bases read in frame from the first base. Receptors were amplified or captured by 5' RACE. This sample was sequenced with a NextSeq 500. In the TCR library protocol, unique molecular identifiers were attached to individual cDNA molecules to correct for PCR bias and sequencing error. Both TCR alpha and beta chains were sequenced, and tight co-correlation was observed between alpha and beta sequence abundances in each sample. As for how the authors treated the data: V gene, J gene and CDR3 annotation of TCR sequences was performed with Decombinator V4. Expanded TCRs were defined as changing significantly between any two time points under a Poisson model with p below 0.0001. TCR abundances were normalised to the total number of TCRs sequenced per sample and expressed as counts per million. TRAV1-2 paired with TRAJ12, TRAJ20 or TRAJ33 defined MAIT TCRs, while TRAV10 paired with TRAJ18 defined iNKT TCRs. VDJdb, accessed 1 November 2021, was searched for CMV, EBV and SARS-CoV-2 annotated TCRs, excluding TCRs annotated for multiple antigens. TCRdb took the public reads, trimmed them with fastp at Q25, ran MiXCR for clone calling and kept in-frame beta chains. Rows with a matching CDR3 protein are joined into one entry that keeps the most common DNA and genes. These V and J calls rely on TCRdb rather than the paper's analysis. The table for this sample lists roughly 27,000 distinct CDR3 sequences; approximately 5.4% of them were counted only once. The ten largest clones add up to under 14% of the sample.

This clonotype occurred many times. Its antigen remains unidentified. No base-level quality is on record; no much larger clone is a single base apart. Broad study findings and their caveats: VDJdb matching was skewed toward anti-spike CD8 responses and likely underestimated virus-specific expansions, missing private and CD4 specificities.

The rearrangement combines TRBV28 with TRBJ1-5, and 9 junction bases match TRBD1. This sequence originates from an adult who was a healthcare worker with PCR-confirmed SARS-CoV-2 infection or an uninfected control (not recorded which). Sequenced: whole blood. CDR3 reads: CASSRTGDTQPQHF. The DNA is TGTGCCAGCAGTCGGACAGGGGATACTCAGCCCCAGCATTTT.